Shown below are 21 T cell receptor beta chains from a single sample sequenced in a study of beta chain features in type 1 diabetes. The whole isolated RNA underwent reverse transcription, so sequencing captured expressed TCRB transcripts. Profiled with immunoSEQ multiplex PCR; TCRdb holds only in-frame clones, not every one. The table records hundreds of thousands of clones, about 16% of them present only once. Sequencing was carried out using naive CD4+ T cells from blood. These receptors all come from a man between 18 and 35 years old in good health.

The chain uses TRBV5-4 and TRBJ2-1; D possibly uses TRBD1 or TRBD2 (6 bases each). The V end lost 6 bases, the J end lost 3 bases, and 22 bases lay between the germline ends. Germline values: CDR1 SGHNT, CDR2 YYREEE (reference sequence). The CDR3 is 17 residues long. CDR3 nucleotide sequence: TGTGCCAGCATCCCTTTTACAGGGTCGGGGGTCTACAATGAGCAGTTCTTC. It specifies CASIPFTGSGVYNEQFF.

The chain links TRBV9 to TRBJ2-4, with TRBD2 matching over 7 bases. The germline gives CDR1 SGDLS, CDR2 YYNGEE. The CDR3 runs to 18 residues. J lost 0 bases, V lost 0 bases, and 9 bases had no gene match. The DNA of the CDR3 is TGTGCCAGCAGCGTAGGGGAGACAGCGGGACTAGCCAAAAACATTCAGTACTTC. Translated: CASSVGETAGLAKNIQYF.

The chain couples TRBV2 to TRBJ1-5, with D unclear. This CDR3 has 14 amino acids. Germline CDR1 reads SNHLY; CDR2 reads FYNNEI. V was cut by 4 bases and J by 4 bases, with 11 bases left in between. CDR3 in DNA: TGTGCCAGCAGTGGGGAGGTACTAAATCAGCCCCAGCATTTT. This gives the protein CASSGEVLNQPQHF.

The chain links TRBV7-2 to TRBJ1-2; 10 bases are a match to TRBD1. The length of the CDR3 is 15 residues. CDR1 is SGHTA and CDR2 is FQGNSA in the germline V gene. After removal of 1 base from V and 4 bases from J, the junction contained 3 bases not matched to a gene. DNA for the CDR3: TGTGCCAGCAGCTTAGGACAGGGGGCTGGCTATGGCTACACCTTC. The encoded protein is CASSLGQGAGYGYTF.

This clone has more than one count but fewer than ten. The gene calls are TRBV18 and TRBJ2-1, with 8 bases matching TRBD2. The CDR3 has 16 residues. Germline-derived CDR1 and CDR2 are KGHSH and LQKENI. V dropped 3 bases and J dropped 5; count of bases not matched to a gene: 9. DNA of the CDR3: TGTGCCAGCTCACCGAGTAAAAGCGGGGGTAACAATGAGCAGTTCTTC. This gives the protein CASSPSKSGGNNEQFF.

This clone occurred a few times. The V and J genes are TRBV19 and TRBJ1-2; D is unclear. Germline CDR1 and CDR2: LNHDA and SQIVND (reference sequence). CDR3 length: 12 amino acids. Trimming shortened V by 5 bases and J by 6 bases, and 10 bases separated the two germline ends. This CDR3 is CASSSREDGYTF. The CDR3 bases are TGTGCCAGTAGTTCCCGAGAGGATGGCTACACCTTC. Filled out from reference TRBV19 and TRBJ1-2, the complete variable domain reads DGGITQSPKYLFRKEGQNVTLSCEQNLNHDAMYWYRQDPGQGLRLIYYSQIVNDFQKGDIAEGYSVSREKKESFPLTVTSAQKNPTAFYLCASSSREDGYTFGSGTRLTVV.

J is TRBJ2-3 and V is TRBV6-1, with D perhaps matching TRBD1 (6 bases). Trimming cost V 4 bases and J 0 bases, with 11 bases left between them. Looked up from germline, CDR1 is MNHNS and CDR2 is SASEGT. The length of the CDR3 is 15 residues. This chain's CDR3 is CASSGRTVSTDTQYF. Here the CDR3 DNA reads TGTGCCAGCAGTGGACGGACAGTTAGCACAGATACGCAGTATTTT.

This clone was found a few times. The CDR3, as DNA: TGTGCCAGCTCAGCGTCGGTAGGGTCCGACTACGAGCAGTACTTC. Its translation is CASSASVGSDYEQYF. This chain connects TRBV18 to TRBJ2-7; the D is unclear. Between the trimmed V and J ends, which lost 5 bases and 3 bases, there was a span of 17 bases. The CDR3 is 15 residues long. Looked up from germline, CDR1 is KGHSH and CDR2 is LQKENI.

This clone was observed a few times. The chain couples TRBV27 to TRBJ1-1; a weak D match, TRBD1 (6 bases). CDR3 length equals 15 residues. Germline CDR1 reads MNHEY; CDR2 reads SMNVEV (reference sequence). V lost 7 bases, J lost 1 base, and 16 bases lay in between. CDR3 sequence: CASMVGTRGNTEAFF. The CDR3 DNA sequence: TGTGCCAGCATGGTCGGGACAAGGGGGAACACTGAAGCTTTCTTT.

This chain links TRBV30 with TRBJ1-5; TRBD1 agrees at 7 bases. Looked up from germline, CDR1 is GTSNPN and CDR2 is SVGIG (reference sequence). The CDR3 has 15 amino acids. V trimming: 5 bases; J trimming: 1 base; junction bases outside the gene matches: 8. The CDR3, as DNA: TGTGCCTGGGCGGCAGGGGGATTAAGCAATCAGCCCCAGCATTTT. Translated, it gives CAWAAGGLSNQPQHF.

This clone was counted a few times. A read error may produce the germline difference seen at one junction end. The rearrangement joins TRBV18 to TRBJ1-5; 9 positions agree with TRBD1. The CDR3 is made up of 18 amino acids. Per the germline V gene, CDR1 is KGHSH and CDR2 is LQKENI. For the CDR3, the DNA is TGTGCCAGCTCGCCACTCGCCCGGACAGGGGATAGCAATCAGCCCCAGCATTTT. Its protein product is CASSPLARTGDSNQPQHF.

V usage is TRBV29-1 and J usage is TRBJ2-1; D gene ambiguous. Germline CDR1 SQVTM, CDR2 ANQGSEA. V lost 4 bases and J 16 bases, leaving 14 bases between the germline ends. CDR3 size: 10 residues. CDR3 DNA sequence: TGCAGCGTTGTGGAGCCACAAAGTTTCTTC. Protein: CSVVEPQSFF.

This clone appeared a few times. This sequence joins TRBV29-1 and TRBJ1-5, with D possibly being TRBD1 (5 bases). This CDR3 has 14 residues. Trimming pared 6 bases from V and 2 bases from J, leaving 14 bases between. Germline V gene sequence: CDR1 SQVTM, CDR2 ANQGSEA. The CDR3 spells CSVKKGSGNQPQHF. Written as DNA, the CDR3 is TGCAGCGTCAAAAAGGGGAGCGGCAATCAGCCCCAGCATTTT.

This clone was detected only a few times. This chain connects TRBV11-2 to TRBJ1-4; TRBD1 matches 8 bases. The CDR3 is made up of 13 amino acids. J gave up 15 bases and V 5 bases, and 11 bases lay outside the gene matches. Germline V lookup: CDR1 SGHAT, CDR2 FQNNGV. The chain's CDR3 is CASSPRRTGLMFF. Written as DNA, the CDR3 is TGTGCCAGCAGCCCTCGGAGGACAGGGCTTATGTTTTTT.

This clone was observed a handful of times. This chain connects TRBV19 to TRBJ2-3; 11 bases are shared with TRBD2. Germline values: CDR1 LNHDA, CDR2 SQIVND (reference sequence). The CDR3 contains 18 residues. V trimming: 3 bases; J trimming: 2 bases; junction bases outside the gene matches: 10. As DNA, the CDR3 is TGTGCCAGTAGTATCCCGGCGCGGACTAGCGGGCACACAGATACGCAGTATTTT. It translates to CASSIPARTSGHTDTQYF.

The chain recombines TRBV7-2 with TRBJ2-3; no clear D. Germline V CDR1 and CDR2: SGHTA, FQGNSA. Deletions cut 2 bases from V and 0 bases from J, with 9 bases between. The CDR3 loop spans 15 amino acids. CDR3 sequence reads: CASSLIAYSTDTQYF. Written as DNA, the CDR3 is TGTGCCAGCAGCTTAATTGCGTATAGCACAGATACGCAGTATTTT.

This clone occurred a few times. The rearrangement links TRBV2 to TRBJ2-5, with D perhaps matching TRBD2 (5 bases). CDR1 and CDR2 from the germline V gene are SNHLY and FYNNEI. The CDR3 sequence is 13 residues long. The V gene lost 6 bases and the J gene lost 2 bases, with 10 bases spanning the gap. CDR3 sequence (DNA): TGTGCCAGCAGCGAGAGGGAGCAAGAGACCCAGTACTTC. Its translation is CASSEREQETQYF.

A few counts support this clone. The V call is TRBV29-1, the J call TRBJ1-2, with D uncertain. Deletions cut 6 bases from V and 4 bases from J, with 18 bases between. The CDR3 contains 14 residues. CDR1 and CDR2 (germline): SQVTM, ANQGSEA. The CDR3 DNA follows: TGCAGCGTCCCTGGTGGACGGTCGACCTATGGCTACACCTTC. This sequence encodes CSVPGGRSTYGYTF.

V gene TRBV7-3 combines with J gene TRBJ2-1, with TRBD2 as a possible D gene (5 bases). Looked up from germline, CDR1 is SGHTA and CDR2 is FQGTGA. V lost 5 bases and J 0 bases, leaving 11 bases between the germline ends. This CDR3 has 15 amino acids. In nucleotides, the CDR3 is TGTGCCAGCAGCAGAGCGGAGAGCTCCTACAATGAGCAGTTCTTC. Translating it yields CASSRAESSYNEQFF. Using reference TRBV7-3 and TRBJ2-1 for the parts outside the CDR3, the full variable domain is GAGVSQTPSNKVTEKGKYVELRCDPISGHTALYWYRQSLGQGPEFLIYFQGTGAADDSGLPNDRFFAVRPEGSVSTLKIQRTERGDSAVYLCASSRAESSYNEQFFGPGTRLTVL.

The chain employs TRBV4-2 and TRBJ2-3; D unclear. Germline assignment: CDR1 LGHNA and CDR2 YNFKEQ. This CDR3 has 15 residues. V was trimmed by 1 base and J by 2 bases, leaving 10 bases between them. CDR3 residues: CASSQGPTDTDTQYF. As DNA, the CDR3 is TGTGCCAGCAGCCAAGGTCCCACGGACACAGATACGCAGTATTTT.

In DNA, the CDR3 is TGTGCCAGCAGTCCCGGACTGGATAGCTCCTATAATTCACCCCTCCACTTT. Protein product: CASSPGLDSSYNSPLHF. J is TRBJ1-6 and V is TRBV25-1; D uncertain. The CDR3 totals 17 residues. Per the germline V gene, CDR1 is MGHDK and CDR2 is SYGVNS. V was trimmed by 5 bases and J by 0 bases, leaving 14 bases between them. The complete variable domain, with remaining parts taken from reference TRBV25-1 and TRBJ1-6, reads EADIYQTPRYLVIGTGKKITLECSQTMGHDKMYWYQQDPGMELHLIHYSYGVNSTEKGDLSSESTVSRIRTEHFPLTLESARPSHTSQYLCASSPGLDSSYNSPLHFGNGTRLTVT.